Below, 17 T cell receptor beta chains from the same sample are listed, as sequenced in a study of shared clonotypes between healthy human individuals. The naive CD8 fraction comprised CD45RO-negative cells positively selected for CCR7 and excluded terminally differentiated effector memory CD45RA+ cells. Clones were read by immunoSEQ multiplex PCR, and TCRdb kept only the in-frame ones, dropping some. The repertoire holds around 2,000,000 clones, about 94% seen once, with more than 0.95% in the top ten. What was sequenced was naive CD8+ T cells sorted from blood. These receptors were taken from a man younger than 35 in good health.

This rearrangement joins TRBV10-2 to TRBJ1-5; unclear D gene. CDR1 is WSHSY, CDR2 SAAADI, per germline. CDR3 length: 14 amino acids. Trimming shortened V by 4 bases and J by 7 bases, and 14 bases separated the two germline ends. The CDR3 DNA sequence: TGCGCCAGCAGTGTGGTTGGGGTCGGGCAGCCCCAGCATTTT. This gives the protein CASSVVGVGQPQHF.

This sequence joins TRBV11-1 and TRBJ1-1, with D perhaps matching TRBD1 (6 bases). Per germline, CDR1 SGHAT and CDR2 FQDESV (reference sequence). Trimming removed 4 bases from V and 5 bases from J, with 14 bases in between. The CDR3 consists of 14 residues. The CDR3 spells CASSWTEGKTEAFF. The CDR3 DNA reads TGTGCCAGCAGCTGGACAGAGGGAAAAACTGAAGCTTTCTTT.

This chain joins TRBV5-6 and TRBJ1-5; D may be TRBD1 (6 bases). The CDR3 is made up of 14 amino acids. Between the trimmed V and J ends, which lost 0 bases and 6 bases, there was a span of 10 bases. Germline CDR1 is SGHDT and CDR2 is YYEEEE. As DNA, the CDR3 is TGTGCCAGCAGCTTGGAGGGGGGAGGTCAGCCCCAGCATTTT. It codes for CASSLEGGGQPQHF.

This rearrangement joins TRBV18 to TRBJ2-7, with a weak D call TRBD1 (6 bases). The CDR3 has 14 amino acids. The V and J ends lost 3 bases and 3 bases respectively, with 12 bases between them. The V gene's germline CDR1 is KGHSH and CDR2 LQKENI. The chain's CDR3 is CASSPPDRIYEQYF. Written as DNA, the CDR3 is TGTGCCAGCTCACCGCCGGACAGAATCTACGAGCAGTACTTC. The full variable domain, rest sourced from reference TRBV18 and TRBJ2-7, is NAGVMQNPRHLVRRRGQEARLRCSPMKGHSHVYWYRQLPEEGLKFMVYLQKENIIDESGMPKERFSAEFPKEGPSILRIQQVVRGDSAAYFCASSPPDRIYEQYFGPGTRLTVT.

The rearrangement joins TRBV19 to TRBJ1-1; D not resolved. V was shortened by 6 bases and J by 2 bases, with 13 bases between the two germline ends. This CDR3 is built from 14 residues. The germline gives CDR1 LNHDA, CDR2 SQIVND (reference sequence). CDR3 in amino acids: CASRLDPLNTEAFF. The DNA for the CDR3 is TGTGCCAGTAGGTTGGACCCTTTAAACACTGAAGCTTTCTTT.

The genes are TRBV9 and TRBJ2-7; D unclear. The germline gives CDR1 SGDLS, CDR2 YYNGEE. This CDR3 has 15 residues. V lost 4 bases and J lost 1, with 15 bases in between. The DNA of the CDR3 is TGTGCCAGCAGCTCAGGCCCAGGTAATTCCTACGAGCAGTACTTC. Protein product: CASSSGPGNSYEQYF.

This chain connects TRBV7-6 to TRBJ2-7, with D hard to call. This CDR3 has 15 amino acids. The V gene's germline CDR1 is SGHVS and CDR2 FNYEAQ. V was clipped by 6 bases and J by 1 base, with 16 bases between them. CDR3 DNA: TGTGCCAGCAGTCCAAGGCCAGTACAATCCTACGAGCAGTACTTC. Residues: CASSPRPVQSYEQYF.

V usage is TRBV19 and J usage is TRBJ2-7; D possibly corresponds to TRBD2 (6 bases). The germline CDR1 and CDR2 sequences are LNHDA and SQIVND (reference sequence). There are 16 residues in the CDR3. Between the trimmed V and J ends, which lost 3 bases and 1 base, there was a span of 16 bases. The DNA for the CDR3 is TGTGCCAGTAGTATTACCGGTAGCGGAATGTCCTACGAGCAGTACTTC. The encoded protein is CASSITGSGMSYEQYF.

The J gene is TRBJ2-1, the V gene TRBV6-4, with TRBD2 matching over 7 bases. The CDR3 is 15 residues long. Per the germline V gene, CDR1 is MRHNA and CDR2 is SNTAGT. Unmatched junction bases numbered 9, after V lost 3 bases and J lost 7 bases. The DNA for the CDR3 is TGTGCCAGCAGTGAAGTGGCGGGAGCGGTAAATGAGCAGTTCTTC. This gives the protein CASSEVAGAVNEQFF.

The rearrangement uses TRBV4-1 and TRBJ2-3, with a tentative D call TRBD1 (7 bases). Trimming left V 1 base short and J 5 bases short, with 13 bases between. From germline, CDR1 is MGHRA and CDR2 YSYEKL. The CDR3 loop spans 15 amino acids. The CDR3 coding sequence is TGCGCCAGCAGCCAAGCCCAGGGGGGTCGAGATACGCAGTATTTT. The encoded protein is CASSQAQGGRDTQYF.

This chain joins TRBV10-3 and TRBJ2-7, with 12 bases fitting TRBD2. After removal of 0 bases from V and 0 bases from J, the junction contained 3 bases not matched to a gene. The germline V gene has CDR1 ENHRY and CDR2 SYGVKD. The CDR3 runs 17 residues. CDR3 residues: CAISESGLAGYSYEQYF. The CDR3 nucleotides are TGTGCCATCAGTGAGTCTGGACTAGCGGGGTACTCCTACGAGCAGTACTTC.

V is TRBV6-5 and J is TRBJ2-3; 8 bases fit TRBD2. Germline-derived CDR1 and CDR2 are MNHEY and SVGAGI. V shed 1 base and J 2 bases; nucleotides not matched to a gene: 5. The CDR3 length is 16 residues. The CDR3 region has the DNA TGTGCCAGCAGTTACTGGGCGGGAGGACTCACAGATACGCAGTATTTT. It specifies CASSYWAGGLTDTQYF.

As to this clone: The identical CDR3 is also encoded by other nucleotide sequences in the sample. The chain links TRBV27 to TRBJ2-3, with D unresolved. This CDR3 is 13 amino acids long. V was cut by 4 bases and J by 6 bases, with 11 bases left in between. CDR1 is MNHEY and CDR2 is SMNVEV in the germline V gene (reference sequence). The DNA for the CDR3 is TGTGCCAGCAGTTCTCGTGGTACCGATACGCAGTATTTT. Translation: CASSSRGTDTQYF.

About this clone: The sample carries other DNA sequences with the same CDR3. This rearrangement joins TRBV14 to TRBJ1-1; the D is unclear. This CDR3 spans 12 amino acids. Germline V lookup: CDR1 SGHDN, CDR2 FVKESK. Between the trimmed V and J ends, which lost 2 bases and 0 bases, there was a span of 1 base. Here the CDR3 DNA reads TGTGCCAGCAGCCAATTGAACACTGAAGCTTTCTTT. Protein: CASSQLNTEAFF.

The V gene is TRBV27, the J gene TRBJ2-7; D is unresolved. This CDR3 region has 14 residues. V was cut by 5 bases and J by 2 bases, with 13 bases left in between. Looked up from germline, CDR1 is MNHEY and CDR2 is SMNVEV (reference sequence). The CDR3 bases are TGTGCCAGCAGTGCAGGAAACCCAACCTACGAGCAGTACTTC. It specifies CASSAGNPTYEQYF.

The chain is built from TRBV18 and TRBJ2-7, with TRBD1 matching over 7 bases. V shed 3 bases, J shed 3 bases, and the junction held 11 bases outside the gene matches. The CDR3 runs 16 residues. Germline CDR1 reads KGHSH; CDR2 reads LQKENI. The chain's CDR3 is CASSPDRYNTDYEQYF. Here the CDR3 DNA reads TGTGCCAGCTCACCGGACAGGTACAATACCGACTACGAGCAGTACTTC.

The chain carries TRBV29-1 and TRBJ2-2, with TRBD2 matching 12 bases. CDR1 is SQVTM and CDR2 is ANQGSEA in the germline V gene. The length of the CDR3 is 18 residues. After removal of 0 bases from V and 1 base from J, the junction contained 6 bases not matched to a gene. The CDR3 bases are TGCAGCGTTGAAGATGTGGGACTAGCGGGCAAGAACACCGGGGAGCTGTTTTTT. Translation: CSVEDVGLAGKNTGELFF.